The 26 T cell receptor beta chains in this list originate from one sample, sequenced in a study of CD4 T cells in relation to SARS-CoV-2 and coronaviruses (dated by TCRdb to the early 2020s). Library preparation used the immunoSEQ multiplex PCR assay. The table comes from immuneACCESS by way of TCRdb, which keeps in-frame sequences with V and J called. Part of the clones is missing from these tables; in studies checked, under half for an unresolved V gene and the rest for unknown reasons. The table for this sample lists approximately 37,000 clones; approximately 85% of them were counted only once. The ten largest account for approximately 3.1% of the sample. The material sequenced was memory CD4+ T cells from PBMCs. This sample's cell subset or site label indicates: memory (non-naive) CD4+ T cells. The receptors stem from an adult with COVID-19.

The genes are TRBV7-9 and TRBJ2-1; 8 positions agree with TRBD2. Germline CDR1 is SEHNR and CDR2 is FQNEAQ (reference sequence). This CDR3 is built from 14 residues. V was pared by 7 bases and J by 7 bases, with 9 bases of the junction left unmatched. CDR3 bases: TGTGCCAGCAAAGCGGGACTAGGCTTTAATGAGCAGTTCTTC. It specifies CASKAGLGFNEQFF.

This clone came up a few times. J is TRBJ2-2 and V is TRBV5-1; D might be TRBD1 or TRBD2, each matching 5 bases. Trimming took 1 base from V and 5 from J, leaving 12 bases between them. The CDR3 covers 15 residues. From germline, CDR1 is SGHRS and CDR2 YFSETQ. The CDR3 nucleotides read TGCGCCAGCAGCTTGATGCAGGGAGAGACCGGGGAGCTGTTTTTT. Amino acid sequence: CASSLMQGETGELFF.

As DNA, the CDR3 is TGTGCAAGTCGCTTAGCGGTAGGCCTGCGGACAGGGGATAACACCGGGGAGCTGTTTTTT. It encodes CASRLAVGLRTGDNTGELFF. The rearrangement uses TRBV12-2 and TRBJ2-2; TRBD1 reflects the table's D call only, with no check against the DNA. TRBV12-2 is termed a pseudogene. The CDR3 runs 20 residues.

The chain is built from TRBV5-1 and TRBJ2-1; 10 nucleotides match TRBD1. Germline V gives CDR1 SGHRS, CDR2 YFSETQ. The CDR3 is made up of 22 amino acids. The V gene end was trimmed by 7 bases and the J gene end by 0 bases; junction bases not matched to a gene: 25. The CDR3 is CASAPGQGPLGLPLSSYNEQFF. The CDR3 bases are TGCGCCAGCGCCCCGGGACAGGGGCCACTTGGCCTACCGTTAAGCTCCTACAATGAGCAGTTCTTC.

This chain uses TRBV6-1 with TRBJ2-4, with D possibly matching TRBD2 (6 bases). V shed 4 bases and J shed 1 base, with 14 bases lying between them. From germline, CDR1 is MNHNS and CDR2 SASEGT. The CDR3 is 16 residues long. The DNA of the CDR3 is TGTGCCAGCAGTGGAGGAGCGGGTTTGGCCAAAAACATTCAGTACTTC. It specifies CASSGGAGLAKNIQYF.

V usage is TRBV6-2 or TRBV6-3 and J usage is TRBJ1-1; D not certain. The CDR3 loop spans 14 amino acids. Germline lookup yields CDR1 MNHEY and CDR2 SVGEGT. Deletions cut 6 bases from V and 3 bases from J, with 14 bases between. For the CDR3, the DNA is TGTGCCAGCAGCTCTAGGCAGAGGTACACTGAAGCTTTCTTT. Amino acids: CASSSRQRYTEAFF.

The chain has TRBV9 and TRBJ2-1; TRBD2 agrees at 7 bases. Trimming removed 0 bases from V and 0 bases from J; junction bases left unmatched: 3. Germline V CDR1 and CDR2: SGDLS, YYNGEE. The CDR3 runs 16 residues. This chain's CDR3 is CASSVEGGSSYNEQFF. DNA for the CDR3: TGTGCCAGCAGCGTAGAGGGCGGGAGCTCCTACAATGAGCAGTTCTTC.

V gene TRBV5-1 combines with J gene TRBJ1-6; 8 positions agree with TRBD1. Germline V gives CDR1 SGHRS, CDR2 YFSETQ. CDR3 length: 16 amino acids. Trimming cost V 0 bases and J 8 bases; bases outside gene matches: 7. In DNA form, the CDR3 reads TGCGCCAGCAGCTTGGCCCTGACAGGGGAGGATTCACCCCTCCACTTT. It specifies CASSLALTGEDSPLHF.

The chain uses TRBV3-1 (or the pseudogene TRBV3-2) and TRBJ1-2; 8 positions match TRBD1. The CDR3 length is 15 residues. V was clipped by 1 base and J by 7 bases; unmatched bases: 8. The germline CDR1 and CDR2 sequences are LGHDT and YNNKEL (reference sequence). The DNA for the CDR3 is TGTGCCAGCAGCCAAGGAAGTCAGGGGGCGTCTGGCTACACCTTC. Protein: CASSQGSQGASGYTF.

In this sample, this clone turned up a few times. This chain connects TRBV7-9 to TRBJ2-7, with D possibly being TRBD1 or TRBD2 (6 bases each). Trimming removed 5 bases from V and 2 bases from J, with 16 bases in between. The CDR3 runs to 15 residues. Germline V gene lookup returns CDR1 SEHNR and CDR2 FQNEAQ (reference sequence). CDR3 in amino acids: CASSTTGGTTYEQYF. DNA of the CDR3: TGTGCCAGCAGCACCACGGGCGGGACAACCTACGAGCAGTACTTC. The whole variable domain, remainder taken from reference TRBV7-9 and TRBJ2-7, is DTGVSQNPRHKITKRGQNVTFRCDPISEHNRLYWYRQTLGQGPEFLTYFQNEAQLEKSRLLSDRFSAERPKGSFSTLEIQRTEQGDSAMYLCASSTTGGTTYEQYFGPGTRLTVT.

This clone showed up just once. The chain carries TRBV5-1 and TRBJ2-5, with D perhaps matching TRBD1 or TRBD2 (6 bases each). CDR1 and CDR2 (germline): SGHRS, YFSETQ. With 0 bases removed from V and 1 base from J, the gap between germline ends came to 10 bases. The CDR3 extends over 15 amino acids. The CDR3 protein is CASSLVSGAQETQYF. The CDR3 DNA is TGCGCCAGCAGCTTGGTCTCGGGGGCCCAAGAGACCCAGTACTTC.

The chain uses TRBV29-1 and TRBJ1-3, with TRBD1 matching 9 bases. CDR1 is SQVTM, CDR2 ANQGSEA, per germline. The CDR3 is 13 residues long. The junction had 5 bases not matched to a gene; V was cut back by 6 bases and J by 5 bases. Here the CDR3 DNA reads TGCAGCGTCCGGGACAGGGATCGAAACACCATATATTTT. It translates to CSVRDRDRNTIYF.

The rearrangement uses TRBV19 and TRBJ1-5; a weak D match, TRBD1 (6 bases). This CDR3 contains 18 residues. CDR1 LNHDA and CDR2 SQIVND come from the germline V gene (reference sequence). V lost 0 bases and J lost 4, with 19 bases in between. The CDR3 region is CASSIDQGWQGLNQPQHF. CDR3 sequence (DNA): TGTGCCAGTAGTATAGATCAGGGTTGGCAGGGGCTTAATCAGCCCCAGCATTTT.

The chain uses TRBV4-1 and TRBJ2-5; D is ambiguous. Trimming removed 5 bases from V and 5 bases from J, with 12 bases in between. The CDR3 has 13 residues. Per the germline V gene, CDR1 is MGHRA and CDR2 is YSYEKL. The CDR3 protein is CASSDMVAETQYF. CDR3 sequence (DNA): TGCGCCAGCAGCGATATGGTTGCGGAGACCCAGTACTTC.

The CDR3 reads CASSPPTFSGEYGYTF. DNA of the CDR3: TGTGCCAGCTCACCCCCGACATTTTCCGGGGAATATGGCTACACCTTC. The gene calls are TRBV18 and TRBJ1-2, with D hard to call. The V end was cut by 3 bases, the J end by 5 bases, with 19 bases between. CDR3 length: 16 amino acids. In germline, CDR1 is KGHSH, CDR2 LQKENI.

This rearrangement joins TRBV28 to TRBJ2-5, with 14 bases aligning to TRBD2. The CDR3 is made up of 19 amino acids. Unmatched junction bases numbered 17, after V lost 6 bases and J lost 5 bases. Per germline, CDR1 MDHEN and CDR2 SYDVKM. CDR3 nucleotides: TGTGCCAGCAGCTCGGGACTAGCGGGAGAGAGTATTAGGCTGGAGACCCAGTACTTC. As protein: CASSSGLAGESIRLETQYF. The full variable domain, completed using reference TRBV28 and TRBJ2-5, is DVKVTQSSRYLVKRTGEKVFLECVQDMDHENMFWYRQDPGLGLRLIYFSYDVKMKEKGDIPEGYSVSREKKERFSLILESASTNQTSMYLCASSSGLAGESIRLETQYFGPGTRLLVL.

The chain is built from TRBV13 and TRBJ2-3, with TRBD1 matching 9 bases. The CDR3 totals 16 residues. The germline V gene has CDR1 PRHDT and CDR2 FYEKMQ (reference sequence). V was clipped by 5 bases and J by 6 bases; unmatched bases: 12. The CDR3 protein is CASSPGQGPPGDTQYF. The CDR3 DNA reads as TGTGCCAGCAGCCCGGGACAGGGCCCCCCAGGGGATACGCAGTATTTT. Full variable domain (outside the CDR3, taken from reference TRBV13 and TRBJ2-3): AAGVIQSPRHLIKEKRETATLKCYPIPRHDTVYWYQQGPGQDPQFLISFYEKMQSDKGSIPDRFSAQQFSDYHSELNMSSLELGDSALYFCASSPGQGPPGDTQYFGPGTRLTVL.

This chain joins TRBV3-1 (or the pseudogene TRBV3-2) and TRBJ2-7; no firm D call. The CDR3 runs to 12 residues. The germline V gene has CDR1 LGHDT and CDR2 YNNKEL (reference sequence). V was clipped by 1 base and J by 7 bases, with 8 bases between them. The CDR3 loop is CASSQAEREQYF. CDR3 nucleotide sequence: TGTGCCAGCAGCCAAGCCGAAAGGGAGCAGTACTTC.

V is TRBV30 and J is TRBJ1-2; 10 bases match TRBD1. This CDR3 contains 16 residues. The germline CDR1 and CDR2 sequences are GTSNPN and SVGIG (reference sequence). The junction had 12 bases not matched to a gene; V was cut back by 0 bases and J by 8 bases. The CDR3 DNA reads as TGTGCCTGGAGTGTAAAAGGAAGACAGGGGGCTAAAGGCTACACCTTC. Translated, it gives CAWSVKGRQGAKGYTF.

The rearrangement joins TRBV4-2 to TRBJ2-5, with unresolved D. The CDR3 has 14 amino acids. V lost 4 bases to trimming and J lost 0 bases, with 9 bases between them. Germline V lookup: CDR1 LGHNA, CDR2 YNFKEQ. The DNA for the CDR3 is TGTGCCAGCAGCCGAGGACGGTACCAAGAGACCCAGTACTTC. Translation gives CASSRGRYQETQYF.

The CDR3 bases are TGTGCCACCAGCAGAGATCAAGAGACAGGGGGCATCGATGAGCAGTTCTTC. It is translated as CATSRDQETGGIDEQFF. This chain connects TRBV15 to TRBJ2-1, with TRBD1 matching over 10 bases. The germline V gene encodes CDR1 LNHNV and CDR2 YYDKDF (reference sequence). J gave up 8 bases and V 0 bases, and 10 bases lay outside the gene matches. This CDR3 is built from 17 residues.

This sequence joins TRBV5-1 and TRBJ1-4; D not certain. Germline CDR1 is SGHRS and CDR2 is YFSETQ. Trimming left V 4 bases short and J 8 bases short, with 15 bases between. This CDR3 spans 14 amino acids. CDR3 sequence (DNA): TGCGCCAGCAGCGAGGACGAAGTTGACGAAAAACTGTTTTTT. This gives the protein CASSEDEVDEKLFF.

On this clone: A junction end diverges from the germline sequence, so it may reflect a read error. CDR3 protein: CASSYPGSNNENLFF. The CDR3 DNA is TGCGCCAGCAGCTACCCCGGGTCCAATAATGAAAATCTGTTTTTT. This chain links TRBV4-1 with TRBJ1-4; D not certain. Germline CDR1 MGHRA, CDR2 YSYEKL. This CDR3 spans 15 amino acids.

This chain links TRBV6-2 or TRBV6-3 with TRBJ1-5; D not resolved. Germline CDR1 and CDR2: MNHEY and SVGEGT. Trimming took off 1 base at V and 4 bases at J, with 5 bases between the two ends. CDR3 length equals 13 residues. In DNA form, the CDR3 reads TGTGCCAGCAGTTACTTGGGGAATCAGCCCCAGCATTTT. Its translation is CASSYLGNQPQHF.

This chain links TRBV19 with TRBJ2-4; tentatively, D is TRBD2 (5 bases). This CDR3 comprises 15 residues. Germline lookup yields CDR1 LNHDA and CDR2 SQIVND (reference sequence). With 1 base removed from V and 7 bases from J, the gap between germline ends came to 14 bases. In DNA, the CDR3 is TGTGCCAGTAGTATAGGGGATAGAGGGTCGAACATTCAGTACTTC. It translates to CASSIGDRGSNIQYF.

The chain joins TRBV19 to TRBJ2-7; TRBD2 is a possible D gene (6 bases). V was cut by 8 bases and J by 0 bases, with 8 bases left in between. CDR1 and CDR2 (germline): LNHDA, SQIVND (reference sequence). This CDR3 comprises 12 residues. In DNA form, the CDR3 reads TGTGCCAGTGCCGGGGGCTCCTACGAGCAGTACTTC. Its protein is CASAGGSYEQYF.